This T cell receptor beta chain was documented in a study of cytomegalovirus exposure and HLA in healthy donors. This clone is labeled medium-sized. There are 15 residues in the CDR3. CDR1 and CDR2 from the germline V gene are MNHEY and SMNVEV (reference sequence). Trimming removed 4 bases from V and 4 bases from J; junction bases left unmatched: 8. The method was immunoSEQ multiplex PCR; TCRdb's version includes in-frame clones alone and lacks a portion of them. The repertoire consists of tens of thousands of clones, with 80% to 90% occurring once and the leading ten covering 3% to 4.5%. Sequencing was carried out using PBMCs. This clonotype originated in a woman aged 18-30 years in good health and CMV-seropositive. This chain connects TRBV27 to TRBJ2-7; 9 nucleotides line up with TRBD2. The CDR3 sequence: CASSSFRGGGYEQYF. The CDR3 DNA sequence: TGTGCCAGCAGTTCGTTTCGCGGGGGGGGTTACGAGCAGTACTTC.